This TCR beta chain was captured by sequencing in a study of blood T cell repertoires in COVID-19. Study summary: Both acute and convalescent COVID-19 samples were obtained from the United States, Italy and Spain. PBMCs, B-cell-depleted T cells, or T cells provided the cDNA or gDNA that made up the material.

Germline assignment: CDR1 SGHRS and CDR2 YFSETQ. The CDR3 has 17 amino acids. V shed 2 bases and J 2 bases; nucleotides not matched to a gene: 3. Authors' data handling: For nucleated cells, counts were estimated from reference gene primer amplification. Measured with immunoSEQ multiplex PCR; TCRdb has only the in-frame clones, and not every one. V, J and clone size are those of that table, while D and trimming were read from the DNA. Among 200,000 to 300,000 clones listed, approximately 80% were seen once. This chain joins TRBV5-1 and TRBJ2-3; TRBD2 matches at 15 bases. Sequencing was performed on peripheral blood. The sequence was collected from a human donor in a cohort sampled during active COVID-19. This CDR3 is CASSFGTSGGNTDTQYF. CDR3 bases: TGCGCCAGCAGCTTCGGGACTAGCGGGGGGAACACAGATACGCAGTATTTT. Drawing the rest from reference TRBV5-1 and TRBJ2-3, the complete variable domain is KAGVTQTPRYLIKTRGQQVTLSCSPISGHRSVSWYQQTPGQGLQFLFEYFSETQRNKGNFPGRFSGRQFSNSRSEMNVSTLELGDSALYLCASSFGTSGGNTDTQYFGPGTRLTVL.